This passage covers 19 T cell receptor beta chains from one sample sequenced in a study of T-cell memory formation after mild COVID-19. TCRdb reprocessed the 5' RACE reads via MiXCR and lists one record per CDR3 protein. Counted here are around 200,000 distinct CDR3 sequences, under 20% occurring once; the ten biggest clones make up about 2%. Sequences were obtained from PBMCs or a T cell subset sorted from them (not recorded which). The receptors shown here come from an adult woman who had mild COVID-19 (a few samples of this study predate the infection). Cell type and time point are not known.

The chain recombines TRBV29-1 with TRBJ1-2; 7 bases fit TRBD1. The germline gives CDR1 SQVTM, CDR2 ANQGSEA. The CDR3 spans 14 residues. J gave up 4 bases and V 3 bases, and 8 bases lay outside the gene matches. DNA for the CDR3: TGCAGCGTTGAGCCGGCAGGGGGTGGCTATGGCTACACCTTC. Residues: CSVEPAGGGYGYTF. Using reference TRBV29-1 and TRBJ1-2 for the parts outside the CDR3, the full variable domain is SAVISQKPSRDICQRGTSLTIQCQVDSQVTMMFWYRQQPGQSLTLIATANQGSEATYESGFVIDKFPISRPNLTFSTLTVSNMSPEDSSIYLCSVEPAGGGYGYTFGSGTRLTVV.

This clonotype was recorded a few times. V and J are TRBV11-2 and TRBJ2-3, with 8 nucleotides matching TRBD2. Germline V gene data show CDR1 as SGHAT and CDR2 as FQNNGV. The CDR3 extends over 17 amino acids. V shed 1 base, J shed 3 bases, and the junction held 9 bases outside the gene matches. The CDR3: CASSLVRGGVSTDTQYF. The DNA for the CDR3 is TGTGCCAGCAGCTTAGTACGGGGGGGTGTTTCGACAGATACGCAGTATTTT.

The chain has TRBV7-9 and TRBJ1-4; perhaps TRBD1 as D (6 bases). CDR1 and CDR2 (germline): SEHNR, FQNEAQ (reference sequence). The CDR3 consists of 17 residues. Trimming took off 5 bases at V and 3 bases at J, with 19 bases between the two ends. For the CDR3, the DNA is TGTGCCAGCAGCCTCCGGGCTGCGCAGGGGCCTAATGAAAAACTGTTTTTT. This encodes CASSLRAAQGPNEKLFF.

The chain combines TRBV24-1 with TRBJ2-7; 9 nucleotides agree with TRBD2. Germline-derived CDR1 and CDR2 are KGHDR and SFDVKD. The V and J ends lost 8 bases and 0 bases, in that order; junction bases with no gene match: 4. The CDR3 contains 14 residues. The CDR3 sequence is CATTPTSGSYEQYF. CDR3 nucleotide sequence: TGTGCCACCACCCCGACTAGCGGCTCCTACGAGCAGTACTTC.

This clonotype showed up just a few times. The V call is TRBV5-1, the J call TRBJ1-2; 9 nucleotides line up with TRBD1. Looked up from germline, CDR1 is SGHRS and CDR2 is YFSETQ. The V segment lost 4 bases and the J segment 5 bases; nucleotides outside the gene matches: 3. This CDR3 spans 13 amino acids. The CDR3: CASSPDRGYGYTF. The CDR3, as DNA: TGCGCCAGCAGCCCCGACAGGGGGTATGGCTACACCTTC.

The table lists this clonotype with many counts. The chain couples TRBV13 to TRBJ2-3; 12 bases are shared with TRBD1. Trimming cost V 2 bases and J 6 bases; bases outside gene matches: 9. This CDR3 has 17 amino acids. CDR1 and CDR2 from the germline V gene are PRHDT and FYEKMQ (reference sequence). The CDR3 protein is CASSLSRDRGRRDTQYF. The CDR3 coding sequence is TGTGCCAGCAGCTTAAGCCGGGACAGGGGGCGTCGGGATACGCAGTATTTT.

The chain recombines TRBV19 with TRBJ1-1; D not certain. This CDR3 comprises 15 residues. The germline gives CDR1 LNHDA, CDR2 SQIVND (reference sequence). Between the trimmed V and J ends, which lost 6 bases and 3 bases, there was a span of 17 bases. The DNA of the CDR3 is TGTGCCAGTAGCCCTTATGGAACATCGGACACTGAAGCTTTCTTT. Protein: CASSPYGTSDTEAFF. Drawing the rest from reference TRBV19 and TRBJ1-1, the complete variable domain is DGGITQSPKYLFRKEGQNVTLSCEQNLNHDAMYWYRQDPGQGLRLIYYSQIVNDFQKGDIAEGYSVSREKKESFPLTVTSAQKNPTAFYLCASSPYGTSDTEAFFGQGTRLTVV.

This clonotype was observed a handful of times. The chain combines TRBV10-3 with TRBJ2-3; D gene unclear. The CDR3 length is 12 residues. V lost 3 bases to trimming and J lost 2 bases, with 3 bases between them. Germline V gene data show CDR1 as ENHRY and CDR2 as SYGVKD. As DNA, the CDR3 is TGTGCCATCAGTGATGACACAGATACGCAGTATTTT. Protein sequence: CAISDDTDTQYF.

This clonotype has more than one count but fewer than ten. V and J are TRBV20-1 and TRBJ2-2; 9 bases map to TRBD1. Trimming removed 0 bases from V and 1 base from J; junction bases left unmatched: 6. Per germline, CDR1 DFQATT and CDR2 SNEGSKA (reference sequence). The CDR3 loop spans 17 amino acids. The CDR3 DNA reads TGCAGTGCTAGAGATTCACAGGGGGCGCAGAACACCGGGGAGCTGTTTTTT. It specifies CSARDSQGAQNTGELFF.

This chain uses TRBV9 with TRBJ1-2, with D maybe TRBD1 (6 bases). This CDR3 is built from 16 residues. V lost 3 bases and J 5 bases, leaving 20 bases between the germline ends. Germline V gives CDR1 SGDLS, CDR2 YYNGEE. The CDR3 DNA reads as TGTGCCAGCAGCGACTCTTACAGGGATAACTGGTATGGCTACACCTTC. Its translation is CASSDSYRDNWYGYTF. Filled out from reference TRBV9 and TRBJ1-2, the complete variable domain reads DSGVTQTPKHLITATGQRVTLRCSPRSGDLSVYWYQQSLDQGLQFLIQYYNGEERAKGNILERFSAQQFPDLHSELNLSSLELGDSALYFCASSDSYRDNWYGYTFGSGTRLTVV.

This clonotype has a handful of counts. The chain links TRBV29-1 to TRBJ2-5, with TRBD1 matching over 8 bases. Germline-derived CDR1 and CDR2 are SQVTM and ANQGSEA. The CDR3 is 14 residues long. V was pared by 6 bases and J by 2 bases, with 8 bases of the junction left unmatched. The CDR3 region is CSVPTRTGQETQYF. Here the CDR3 DNA reads TGCAGCGTGCCTACGCGGACAGGGCAAGAGACCCAGTACTTC.

This clonotype is a singleton in its sample. The J gene is TRBJ2-7, the V gene TRBV18; no definite D call. The germline CDR1 and CDR2 sequences are KGHSH and LQKENI. This CDR3 is 12 amino acids long. The germline V and J ends were trimmed by 3 bases and 2 bases, with 5 bases remaining between them. The CDR3 spells CASSPQTYEQYF. The DNA of the CDR3 is TGTGCCAGCTCACCCCAAACCTACGAGCAGTACTTC.

This clonotype was detected a few times. For the CDR3, the DNA is TGCGCCAGCAGCCGCATGCCGGGACTAGCGGGGGTTGGCGGGGAGCTGTTTTTT. This translates into CASSRMPGLAGVGGELFF. This chain links TRBV4-1 with TRBJ2-2; 14 nucleotides match TRBD2. The CDR3 spans 18 residues. The V gene end was trimmed by 4 bases and the J gene end by 7 bases; junction bases not matched to a gene: 11. Germline CDR1 MGHRA, CDR2 YSYEKL.

This clonotype has a handful of counts. The chain is built from TRBV30 and TRBJ1-1; TRBD1 might be the D (5 bases). The CDR3 sequence is 15 residues long. V dropped 0 bases and J dropped 1 base, with 12 bases sitting between them. In germline, CDR1 is GTSNPN, CDR2 SVGIG (reference sequence). The CDR3 protein is CAWSVLRQRNTEAFF. The CDR3 DNA is TGTGCCTGGAGTGTATTAAGACAGCGGAACACTGAAGCTTTCTTT. Based on the CDR3 plus reference TRBV30 and TRBJ1-1, the full variable domain is SQTIHQWPATLVQPVGSPLSLECTVEGTSNPNLYWYRQAAGRGLQLLFYSVGIGQISSEVPQNLSASRPQDRQFILSSKKLLLSDSGFYLCAWSVLRQRNTEAFFGQGTRLTVV.

J is TRBJ2-7 and V is TRBV5-1; D uncertain. The CDR3 spans 14 residues. The V and J ends lost 0 bases and 4 bases respectively, with 11 bases between them. From germline, CDR1 is SGHRS and CDR2 YFSETQ. CDR3 DNA: TGCGCCAGCAGCTTGGTCGGAGACCAATACGAGCAGTACTTC. Protein sequence: CASSLVGDQYEQYF.

The chain uses TRBV13 and TRBJ2-7; D is possibly TRBD1 or TRBD2 (5 bases each). Germline-derived CDR1 and CDR2 are PRHDT and FYEKMQ (reference sequence). Trimming stripped 8 bases from V and 1 base from J, with 18 bases between. The CDR3 extends over 15 amino acids. CDR3 in amino acids: CASRKAGTGSYEQYF. The CDR3 DNA reads as TGTGCCAGCCGGAAGGCTGGGACGGGTTCCTACGAGCAGTACTTC.

The table lists this clonotype with a few counts. The J gene is TRBJ2-1, the V gene TRBV6-5; D tentatively reads TRBD1 or TRBD2 (5 bases each). Germline V gives CDR1 MNHEY, CDR2 SVGAGI. Deletions cut 2 bases from V and 14 bases from J, with 19 bases between. This CDR3 has 14 residues. The CDR3 sequence is CASSYLPGGGAEFF. The CDR3 nucleotides are TGTGCCAGCAGTTACCTCCCTGGTGGGGGTGCAGAGTTCTTC.

V is TRBV6-1 and J is TRBJ1-6; D is possibly TRBD1 (5 bases). V dropped 0 bases and J dropped 1 base, with 10 bases sitting between them. CDR1 MNHNS and CDR2 SASEGT come from the germline V gene. The CDR3 is made up of 17 amino acids. The CDR3 sequence is CASSEAGGGSYNSPLHF. CDR3 DNA sequence: TGTGCCAGCAGTGAAGCTGGGGGGGGATCCTATAATTCACCCCTCCACTTT.

This clonotype was recorded a few times. V usage is TRBV4-2 and J usage is TRBJ2-5, with TRBD2 matching over 9 bases. The CDR3 has 16 residues. Unmatched junction bases numbered 7, after V lost 4 bases and J lost 1 base. The V gene's germline CDR1 is LGHNA and CDR2 YNFKEQ. The CDR3 protein is CASSRGAGGFQETQYF. For the CDR3, the DNA is TGTGCCAGCAGCCGAGGGGCGGGGGGGTTCCAAGAGACCCAGTACTTC.